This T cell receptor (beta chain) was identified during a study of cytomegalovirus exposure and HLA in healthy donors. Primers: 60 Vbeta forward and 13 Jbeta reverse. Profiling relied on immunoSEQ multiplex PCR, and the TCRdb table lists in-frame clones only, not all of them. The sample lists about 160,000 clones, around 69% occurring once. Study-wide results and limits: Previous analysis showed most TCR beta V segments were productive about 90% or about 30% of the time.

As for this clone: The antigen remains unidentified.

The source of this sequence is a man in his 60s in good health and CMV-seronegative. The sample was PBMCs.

In nucleotides, the CDR3 is TGTGCCAGCAGTTCAGCCGACAGGTCCTACGAGCAGTACTTC. This translates into CASSSADRSYEQYF. The V and J genes are TRBV27 and TRBJ2-7; TRBD1 might be the D (6 bases). Germline CDR1 is MNHEY and CDR2 is SMNVEV (reference sequence). The V gene lost 4 bases and the J gene lost 1 base, with 11 bases spanning the gap. This CDR3 comprises 14 residues.